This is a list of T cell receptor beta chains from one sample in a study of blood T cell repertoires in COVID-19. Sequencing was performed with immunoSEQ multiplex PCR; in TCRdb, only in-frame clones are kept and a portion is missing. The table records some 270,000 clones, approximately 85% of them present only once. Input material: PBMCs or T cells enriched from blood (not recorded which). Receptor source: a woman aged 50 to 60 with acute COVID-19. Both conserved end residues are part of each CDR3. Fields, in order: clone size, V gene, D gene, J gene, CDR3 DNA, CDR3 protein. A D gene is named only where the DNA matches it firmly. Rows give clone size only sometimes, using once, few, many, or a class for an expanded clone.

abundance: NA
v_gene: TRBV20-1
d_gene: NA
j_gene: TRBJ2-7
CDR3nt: TGCAGTGCTAGTTGGTCCGCCCTCCAGGAGCAGTACTTC
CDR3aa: CSASWSALQEQYF

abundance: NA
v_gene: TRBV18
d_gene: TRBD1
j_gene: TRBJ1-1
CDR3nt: TGTGCCAGCTCGTCGGGACAGCCGTTTAGGGAAGCTTTCTTT
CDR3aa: CASSSGQPFREAFF

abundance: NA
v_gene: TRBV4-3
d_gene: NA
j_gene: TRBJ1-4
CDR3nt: TGCGCCAGCAGCCAAGATCTGGGGGGAACTAATGAAAAACTGTTTTTT
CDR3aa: CASSQDLGGTNEKLFF

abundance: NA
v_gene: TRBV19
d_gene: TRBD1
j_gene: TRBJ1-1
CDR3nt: TGTGCCAGTAGTACGACAGGGTCTAGGAACACTGAAGCTTTCTTT
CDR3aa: CASSTTGSRNTEAFF

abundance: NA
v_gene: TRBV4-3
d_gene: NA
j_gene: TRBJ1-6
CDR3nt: TGCGCCAGCAGCCAAGAAACTGGACAGACAATAATTCACCCACCCCTCCACTTT
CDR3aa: CASSQETGQTIIHPPLHF

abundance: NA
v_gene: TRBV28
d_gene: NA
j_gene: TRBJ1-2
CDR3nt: TGTGCCAGCAGTAATAGGGGCGCCTATGGCTACACCTTC
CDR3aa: CASSNRGAYGYTF

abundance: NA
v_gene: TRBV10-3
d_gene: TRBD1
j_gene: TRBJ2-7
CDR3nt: TGTGCCATGTCTCCGGGACAGGGCTACGAGCAGTACTTC
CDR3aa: CAMSPGQGYEQYF

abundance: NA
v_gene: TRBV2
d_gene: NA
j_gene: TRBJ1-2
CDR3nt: TGTGCCAGCACCATAATTCTGGGGGCCTATGGCTACACCTTC
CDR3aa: CASTIILGAYGYTF

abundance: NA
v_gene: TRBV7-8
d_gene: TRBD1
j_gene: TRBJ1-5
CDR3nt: TGTGCCAGCAGCCCCGAGACAGGGTATCAGCCCCAGCATTTT
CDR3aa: CASSPETGYQPQHF

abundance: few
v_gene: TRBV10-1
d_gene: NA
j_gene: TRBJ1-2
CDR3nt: TGCGCCAGCAGTGAGTCGACGGACTTCTATGGCTACACCTTC
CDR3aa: CASSESTDFYGYTF

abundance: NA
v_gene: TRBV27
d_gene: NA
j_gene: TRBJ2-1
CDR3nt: TGTGCCAGCAGTTATTTGGGGGCGGGCAATGAGCAGTTCTTC
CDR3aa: CASSYLGAGNEQFF

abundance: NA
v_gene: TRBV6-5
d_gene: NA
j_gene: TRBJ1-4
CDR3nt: TGTGCCAGCGGGAGGGCAACTAATGAAAAACTGTTTTTT
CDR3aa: CASGRATNEKLFF

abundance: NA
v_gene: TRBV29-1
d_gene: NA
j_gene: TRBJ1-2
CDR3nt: TGCAGCACCGACACAGGGCAAGCTAACTATGGCTACACCTTC
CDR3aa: CSTDTGQANYGYTF

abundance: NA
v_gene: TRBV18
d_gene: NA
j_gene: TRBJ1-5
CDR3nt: TGTGCCAGCTCACCATCACCAGGACAAAAGGGATCTCAGCCCCAGCATTTT
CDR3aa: CASSPSPGQKGSQPQHF

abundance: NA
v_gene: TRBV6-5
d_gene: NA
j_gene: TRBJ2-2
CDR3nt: TGTGCCAGCAGTCAGAGGGGGGGCGTCCCCGGGGAGCTGTTTTTT
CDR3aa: CASSQRGGVPGELFF

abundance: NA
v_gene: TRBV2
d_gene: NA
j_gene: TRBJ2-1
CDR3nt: TGTGCCAGCAGAGGCGGTAATGAGCAGTTCTTC
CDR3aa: CASRGGNEQFF

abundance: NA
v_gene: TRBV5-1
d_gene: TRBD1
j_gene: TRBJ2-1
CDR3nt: TGCGCCAGCGCCCTTCCGGACAGGGCCGTCTACAATGAGCAGTTCTTC
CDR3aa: CASALPDRAVYNEQFF

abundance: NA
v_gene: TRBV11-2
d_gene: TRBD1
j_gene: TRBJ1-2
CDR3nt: TGTGCCGCCCGGACAGGTTATGATGGCTACACCTTC
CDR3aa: CAARTGYDGYTF

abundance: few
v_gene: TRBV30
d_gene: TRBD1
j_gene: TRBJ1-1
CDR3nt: TGTGCCTGGAGTGCTGGACAGGGCTACACTGAAGCTTTCTTT
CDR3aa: CAWSAGQGYTEAFF

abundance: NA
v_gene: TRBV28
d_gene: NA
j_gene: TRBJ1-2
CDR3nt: TGTGCCAGCAGTCAACAGTTATGGGGGGAACGGCTAGGCGGCTACACCTTC
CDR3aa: CASSQQLWGERLGGYTF

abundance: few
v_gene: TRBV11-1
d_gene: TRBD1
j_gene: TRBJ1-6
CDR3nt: TGTGCCAGCAGCTACAGGGGGAATAATTCACCCCTCCACTTT
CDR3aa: CASSYRGNNSPLHF

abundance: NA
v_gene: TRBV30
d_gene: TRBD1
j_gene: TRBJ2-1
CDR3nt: TGTGCCTGGGGGGACAGTGCCTATGAGCAGTTCTTC
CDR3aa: CAWGDSAYEQFF

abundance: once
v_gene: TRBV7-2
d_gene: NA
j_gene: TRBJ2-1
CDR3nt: TGTGCCAGCAGCTTAGGGACGGGAAGCTCCTACAATGAGCAGTTCTTC
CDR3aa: CASSLGTGSSYNEQFF

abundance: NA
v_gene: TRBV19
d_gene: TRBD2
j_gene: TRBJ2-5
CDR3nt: TGTGCCAGTAGTGCCCCTTCGCTAGCGGGGGTGCTGGGGGCCCAGTACTTC
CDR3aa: CASSAPSLAGVLGAQYF

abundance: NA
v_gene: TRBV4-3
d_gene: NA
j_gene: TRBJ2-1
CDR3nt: TGCGCCAGCAGCCAAGGTCCAGGGGAGTACAATGAGCAGTTCTTC
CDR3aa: CASSQGPGEYNEQFF

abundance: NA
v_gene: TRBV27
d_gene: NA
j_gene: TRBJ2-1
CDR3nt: TGTGCCAGCAGTTTAGCCAGGGCCGACAATGAGCAGTTCTTC
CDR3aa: CASSLARADNEQFF

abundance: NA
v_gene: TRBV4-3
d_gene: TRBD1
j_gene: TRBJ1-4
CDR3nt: TGCGCCAGCAGCCAAGACATCGGGACAGGGGTGAGAAAACTGTTTTTT
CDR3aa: CASSQDIGTGVRKLFF

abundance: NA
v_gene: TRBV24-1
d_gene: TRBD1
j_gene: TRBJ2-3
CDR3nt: TGTGCCACCAGGGGACAGGGGGCGTCGGATACGCAGTATTTT
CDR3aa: CATRGQGASDTQYF

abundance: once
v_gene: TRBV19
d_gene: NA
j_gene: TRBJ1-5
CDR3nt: TGTGCCAGTAGTATCTACAGGGAAGGGCAGCCCCAGCATTTT
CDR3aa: CASSIYREGQPQHF

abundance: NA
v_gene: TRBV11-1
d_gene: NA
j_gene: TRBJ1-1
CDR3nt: TGTGCCAGCAGCCCCCTGCCAGGATCGAATACTGAAGCTTTCTTT
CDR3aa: CASSPLPGSNTEAFF

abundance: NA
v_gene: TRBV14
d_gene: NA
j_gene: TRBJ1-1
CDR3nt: TGTGCCAGCAGCCGGGTCCAGGGTAGTAGTGAAGCTTTCTTT
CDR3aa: CASSRVQGSSEAFF

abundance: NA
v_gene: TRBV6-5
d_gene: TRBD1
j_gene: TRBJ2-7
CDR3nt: TGTGCCAGCAGTCTCCCGAGACAGGGGACCTACGAGCAGTACTTC
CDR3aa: CASSLPRQGTYEQYF

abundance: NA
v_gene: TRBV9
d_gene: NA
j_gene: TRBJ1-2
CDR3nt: TGTGCCAGCAGCAACAGGGATTACAACTATGGCTACACCTTC
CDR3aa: CASSNRDYNYGYTF

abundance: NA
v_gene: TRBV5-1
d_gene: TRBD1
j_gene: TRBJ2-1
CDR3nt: TGCGCCAGCAGCTTAGGTCTATTAGGACAGGGACTGAATGAGCAGTTCTTC
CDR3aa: CASSLGLLGQGLNEQFF

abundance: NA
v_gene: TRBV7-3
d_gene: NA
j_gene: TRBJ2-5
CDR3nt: TGTGCCAGCAGCTTTGACTCAACCCAAGAGACCCAGTACTTC
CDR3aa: CASSFDSTQETQYF

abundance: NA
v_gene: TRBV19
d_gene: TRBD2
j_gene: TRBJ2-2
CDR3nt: TGTGCCAGTAGTCTAGGACTAGCGGCTTCGAACACCGGGGAGCTGTTTTTT
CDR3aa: CASSLGLAASNTGELFF

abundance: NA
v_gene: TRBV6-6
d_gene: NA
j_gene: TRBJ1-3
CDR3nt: TGTGCCTCCCACCCAGGTTCTGGAAACACCATATATTTT
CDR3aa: CASHPGSGNTIYF

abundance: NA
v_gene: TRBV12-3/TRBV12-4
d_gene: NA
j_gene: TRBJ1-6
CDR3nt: TGTGCCAGCAGTTTAAACCCGGCGGTTCTCCTCCACTTT
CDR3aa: CASSLNPAVLLHF

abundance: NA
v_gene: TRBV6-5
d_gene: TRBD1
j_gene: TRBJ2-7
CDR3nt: TGTGCCAGCACCGGGACAGGGCCCTACGAGCAGTACTTC
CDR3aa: CASTGTGPYEQYF

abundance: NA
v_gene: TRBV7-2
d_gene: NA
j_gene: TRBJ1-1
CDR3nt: TGTGCCAGCAGCTCCTACACTGAAGCTTTCTTT
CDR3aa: CASSSYTEAFF

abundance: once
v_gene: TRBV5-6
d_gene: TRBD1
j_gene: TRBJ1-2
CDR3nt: TGTGCCAGCAGCTGGGACAGGGCCCGCTATGGCTACACCTTC
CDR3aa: CASSWDRARYGYTF

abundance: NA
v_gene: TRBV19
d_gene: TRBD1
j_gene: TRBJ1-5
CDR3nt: TGTGCCAGTAGTAACCGGGACAGGGGCAATCAGCCCCAGCATTTT
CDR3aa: CASSNRDRGNQPQHF

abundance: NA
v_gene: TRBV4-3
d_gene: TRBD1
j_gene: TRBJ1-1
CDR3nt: TGCGCCAGCAGCCATCGACAGGGTTTGAACACTGAAGCTTTCTTT
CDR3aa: CASSHRQGLNTEAFF

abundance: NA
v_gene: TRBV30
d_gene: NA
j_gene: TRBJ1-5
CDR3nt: TGTGCCTGGAGTCCCCGGAGCAATCAGCCCCAGCATTTT
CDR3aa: CAWSPRSNQPQHF

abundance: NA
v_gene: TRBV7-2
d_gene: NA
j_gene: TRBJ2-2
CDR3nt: TGTGCCAGCAGCTTAGTGCCGGTTACAGCGGCGAACACCGGGGAGCTGTTTTTT
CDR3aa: CASSLVPVTAANTGELFF

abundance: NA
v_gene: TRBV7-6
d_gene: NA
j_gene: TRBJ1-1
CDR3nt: TGTGCCAGCAGCCTTACGTCAGGGAACACTGAAGCTTTCTTT
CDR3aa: CASSLTSGNTEAFF

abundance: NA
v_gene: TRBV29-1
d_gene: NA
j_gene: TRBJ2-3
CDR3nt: TGCAGCGTTGCCGAGACTCGTCAGTCCGATACGCAGTATTTT
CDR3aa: CSVAETRQSDTQYF